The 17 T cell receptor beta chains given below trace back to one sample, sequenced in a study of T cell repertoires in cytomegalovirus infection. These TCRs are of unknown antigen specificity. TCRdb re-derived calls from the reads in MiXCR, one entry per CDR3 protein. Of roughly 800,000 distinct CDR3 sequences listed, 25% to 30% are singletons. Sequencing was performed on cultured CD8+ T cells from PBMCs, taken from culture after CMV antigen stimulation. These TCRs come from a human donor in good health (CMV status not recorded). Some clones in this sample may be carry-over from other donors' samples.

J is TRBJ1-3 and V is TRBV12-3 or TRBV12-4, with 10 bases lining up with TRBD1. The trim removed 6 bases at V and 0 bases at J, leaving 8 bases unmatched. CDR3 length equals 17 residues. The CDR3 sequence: CASRGQGFHYSGNTIYF. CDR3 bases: TGTGCCAGCAGGGGACAGGGGTTCCATTACTCTGGAAACACCATATATTTT.

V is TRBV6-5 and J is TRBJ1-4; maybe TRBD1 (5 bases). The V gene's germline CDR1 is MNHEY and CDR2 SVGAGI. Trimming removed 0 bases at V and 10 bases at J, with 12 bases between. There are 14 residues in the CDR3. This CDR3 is CASSYSGTLGKLFF. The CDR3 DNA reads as TGTGCCAGCAGTTACTCTGGGACGCTTGGAAAACTGTTTTTT.

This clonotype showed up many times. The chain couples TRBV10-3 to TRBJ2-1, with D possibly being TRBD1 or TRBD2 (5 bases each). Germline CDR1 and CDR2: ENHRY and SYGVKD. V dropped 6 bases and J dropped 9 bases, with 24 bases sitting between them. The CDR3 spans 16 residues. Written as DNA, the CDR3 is TGTGCCATCAGGCCCTCCACGGGGCCCCATGGGAGTGAGCAGTTCTTC. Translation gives CAIRPSTGPHGSEQFF.

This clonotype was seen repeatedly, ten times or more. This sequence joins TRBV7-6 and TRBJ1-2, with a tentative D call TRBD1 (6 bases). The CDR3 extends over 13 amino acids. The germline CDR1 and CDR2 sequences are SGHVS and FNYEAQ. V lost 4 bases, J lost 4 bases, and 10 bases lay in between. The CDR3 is CASSSSTGYGYTF. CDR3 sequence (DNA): TGTGCCAGCAGCTCATCGACAGGCTATGGCTACACCTTC.

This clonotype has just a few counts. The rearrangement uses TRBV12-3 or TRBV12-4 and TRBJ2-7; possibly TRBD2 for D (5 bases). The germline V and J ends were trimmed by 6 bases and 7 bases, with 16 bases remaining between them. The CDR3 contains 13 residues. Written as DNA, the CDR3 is TGTGCCAGCAGCCTGGGAGCCCGGGGAGAGCAGTACTTC. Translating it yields CASSLGARGEQYF.

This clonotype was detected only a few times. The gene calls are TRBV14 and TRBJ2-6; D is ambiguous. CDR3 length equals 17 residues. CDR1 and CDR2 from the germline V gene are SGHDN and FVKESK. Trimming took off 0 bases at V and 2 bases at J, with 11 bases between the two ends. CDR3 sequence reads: CASSQDGEGAGANVLTF. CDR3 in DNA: TGTGCCAGCAGCCAAGATGGCGAAGGAGCTGGGGCCAACGTCCTGACTTTC.

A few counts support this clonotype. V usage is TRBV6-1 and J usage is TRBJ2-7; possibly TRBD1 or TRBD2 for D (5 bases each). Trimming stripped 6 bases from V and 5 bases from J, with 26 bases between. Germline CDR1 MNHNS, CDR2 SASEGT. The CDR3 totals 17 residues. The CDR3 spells CASSLPGRRDRHDEQYF. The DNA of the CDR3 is TGTGCCAGCAGCCTACCGGGCCGACGGGACCGACATGACGAGCAGTACTTC.

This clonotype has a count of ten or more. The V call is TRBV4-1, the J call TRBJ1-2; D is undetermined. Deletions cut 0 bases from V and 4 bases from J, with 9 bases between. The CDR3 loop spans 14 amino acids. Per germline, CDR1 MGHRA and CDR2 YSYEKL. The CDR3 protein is CASSQDPGSYGYTF. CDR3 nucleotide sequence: TGCGCCAGCAGCCAAGATCCGGGGAGCTATGGCTACACCTTC.

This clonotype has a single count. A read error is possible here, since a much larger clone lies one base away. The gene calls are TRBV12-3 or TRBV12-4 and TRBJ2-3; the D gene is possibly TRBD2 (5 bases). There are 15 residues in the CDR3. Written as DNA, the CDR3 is TGTGCCAGCAGCTTCCTCGGACTGAGCACATATACGCAGTATTTT. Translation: CASSFLGLSTYTQYF.

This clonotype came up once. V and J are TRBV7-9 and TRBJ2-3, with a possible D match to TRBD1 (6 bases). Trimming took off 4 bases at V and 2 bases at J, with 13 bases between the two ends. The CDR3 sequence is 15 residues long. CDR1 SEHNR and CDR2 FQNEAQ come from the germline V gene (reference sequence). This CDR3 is CASSSHLGATDTQYF. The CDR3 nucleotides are TGTGCCAGCAGCTCCCACTTGGGGGCCACAGATACGCAGTATTTT.

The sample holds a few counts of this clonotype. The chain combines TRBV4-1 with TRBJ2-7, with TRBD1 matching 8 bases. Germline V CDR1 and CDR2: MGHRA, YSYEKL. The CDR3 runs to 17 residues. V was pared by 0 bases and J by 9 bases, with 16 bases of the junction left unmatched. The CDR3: CASSQEEGSQDREVQYV. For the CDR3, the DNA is TGCGCCAGCAGCCAAGAAGAAGGTTCCCAGGACAGGGAAGTGCAGTACGTC.

CDR3 amino acids: CASSFMAGTPEADTQYF. The CDR3 DNA follows: TGTGCCAGCAGTTTTATGGCCGGGACACCCGAGGCAGATACGCAGTATTTT. This chain joins TRBV12-3 or TRBV12-4 and TRBJ2-3; D is perhaps TRBD1 (6 bases). The CDR3 totals 17 residues. Trimming removed 3 bases at V and 4 bases at J, with 20 bases between.

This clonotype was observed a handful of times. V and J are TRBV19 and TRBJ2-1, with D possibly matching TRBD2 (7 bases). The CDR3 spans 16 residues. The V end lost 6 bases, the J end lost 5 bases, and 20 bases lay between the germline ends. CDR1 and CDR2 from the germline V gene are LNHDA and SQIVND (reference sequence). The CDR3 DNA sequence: TGTGCCAGTAGCCCCTTGCGGGGGCTGAGAAACAATGAGCAGTTCTTC. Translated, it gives CASSPLRGLRNNEQFF.

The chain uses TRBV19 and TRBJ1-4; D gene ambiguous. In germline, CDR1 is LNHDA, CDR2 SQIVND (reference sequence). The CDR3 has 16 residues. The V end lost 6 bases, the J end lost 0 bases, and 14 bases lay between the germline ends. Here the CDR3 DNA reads TGTGCCAGTAGATCAGGACCGGGAGCAACTAATGAAAAACTGTTTTTT. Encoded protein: CASRSGPGATNEKLFF.

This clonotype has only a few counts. The CDR3, as DNA: TGTGCCAGCGATCATCCGGGCTCGAACACCGGGGAGCTGTTTTTT. Protein sequence: CASDHPGSNTGELFF. V usage is TRBV6-1 and J usage is TRBJ2-2; D is unresolved. The V gene lost 8 bases and the J gene lost 0 bases, with 13 bases spanning the gap. The CDR3 is 15 residues long. Germline V gives CDR1 MNHNS, CDR2 SASEGT.

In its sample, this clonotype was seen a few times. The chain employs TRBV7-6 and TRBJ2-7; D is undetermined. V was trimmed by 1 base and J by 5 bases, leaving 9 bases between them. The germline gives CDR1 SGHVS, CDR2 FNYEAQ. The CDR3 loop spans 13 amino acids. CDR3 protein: CASSLEVRHEQYV. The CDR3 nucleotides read TGTGCCAGCAGCTTAGAAGTCCGCCACGAGCAGTACGTC.

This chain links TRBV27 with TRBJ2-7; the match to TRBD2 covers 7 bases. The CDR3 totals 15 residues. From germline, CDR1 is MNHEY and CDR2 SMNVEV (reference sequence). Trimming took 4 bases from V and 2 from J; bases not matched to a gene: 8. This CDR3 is CASSSQRGVPYEQYV. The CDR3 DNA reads TGTGCCAGCAGTTCCCAGCGGGGAGTTCCCTACGAGCAGTACGTC.